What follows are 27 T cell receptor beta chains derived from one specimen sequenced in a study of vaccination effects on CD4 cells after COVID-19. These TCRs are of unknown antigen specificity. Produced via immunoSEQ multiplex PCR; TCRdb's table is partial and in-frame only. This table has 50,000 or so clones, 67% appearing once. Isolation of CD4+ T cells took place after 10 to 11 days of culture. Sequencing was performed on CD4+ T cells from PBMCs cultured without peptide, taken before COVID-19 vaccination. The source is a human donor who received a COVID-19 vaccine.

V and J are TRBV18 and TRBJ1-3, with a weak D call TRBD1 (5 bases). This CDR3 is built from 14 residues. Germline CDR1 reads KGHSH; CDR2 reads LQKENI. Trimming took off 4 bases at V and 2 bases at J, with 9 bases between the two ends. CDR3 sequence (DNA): TGTGCCAGCTCACTTCAGGGAACTGGAAACACCATATATTTT. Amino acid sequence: CASSLQGTGNTIYF.

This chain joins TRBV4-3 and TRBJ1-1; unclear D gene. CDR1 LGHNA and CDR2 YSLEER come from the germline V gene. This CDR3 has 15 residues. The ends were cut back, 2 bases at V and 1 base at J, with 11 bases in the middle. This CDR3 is CASSQPGGRNTEAFF. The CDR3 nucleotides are TGCGCCAGCAGCCAACCCGGTGGACGGAACACTGAAGCTTTCTTT.

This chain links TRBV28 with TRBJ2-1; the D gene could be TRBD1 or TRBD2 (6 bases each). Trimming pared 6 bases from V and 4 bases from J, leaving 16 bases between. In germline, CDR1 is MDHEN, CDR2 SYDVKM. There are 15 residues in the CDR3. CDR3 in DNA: TGTGCCAGCAGCACACCGGGGGCAGGGTACAATGAGCAGTTCTTC. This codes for CASSTPGAGYNEQFF.

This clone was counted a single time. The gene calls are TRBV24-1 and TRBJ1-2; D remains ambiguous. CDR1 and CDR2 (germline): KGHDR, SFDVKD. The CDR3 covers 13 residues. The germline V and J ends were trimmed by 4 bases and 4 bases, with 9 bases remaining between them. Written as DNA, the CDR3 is TGTGCCACCAGTGAAAGCCGGACCTATGGCTACACCTTC. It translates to CATSESRTYGYTF.

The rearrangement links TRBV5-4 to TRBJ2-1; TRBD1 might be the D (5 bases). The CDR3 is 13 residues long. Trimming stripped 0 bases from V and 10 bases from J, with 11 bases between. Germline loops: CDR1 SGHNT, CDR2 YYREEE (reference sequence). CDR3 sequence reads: CASSLEAHREQFF. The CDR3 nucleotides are TGTGCCAGCAGCTTGGAGGCCCACAGGGAGCAGTTCTTC.

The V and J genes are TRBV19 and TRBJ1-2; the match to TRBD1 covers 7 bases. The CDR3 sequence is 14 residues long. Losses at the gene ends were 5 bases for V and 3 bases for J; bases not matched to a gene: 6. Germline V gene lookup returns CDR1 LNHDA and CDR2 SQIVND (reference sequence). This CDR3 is CASSAYTGDYGYTF. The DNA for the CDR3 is TGTGCCAGTAGTGCCTACACAGGGGACTATGGCTACACCTTC.

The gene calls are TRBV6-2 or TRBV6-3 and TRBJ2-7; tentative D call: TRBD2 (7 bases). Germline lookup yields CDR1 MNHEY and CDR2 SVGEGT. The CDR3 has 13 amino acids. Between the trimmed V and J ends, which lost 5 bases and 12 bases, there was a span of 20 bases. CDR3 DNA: TGTGCCAGCAGTATGGGGGCAAGACTAGCTCTGTACTTC. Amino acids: CASSMGARLALYF.

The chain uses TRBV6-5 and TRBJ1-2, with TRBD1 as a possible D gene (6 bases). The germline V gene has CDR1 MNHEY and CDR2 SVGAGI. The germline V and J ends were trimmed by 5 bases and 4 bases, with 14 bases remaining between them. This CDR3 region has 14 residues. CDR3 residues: CASSPGGRVYGYTF. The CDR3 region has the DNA TGTGCCAGCAGTCCGGGGGGCAGAGTCTATGGCTACACCTTC.

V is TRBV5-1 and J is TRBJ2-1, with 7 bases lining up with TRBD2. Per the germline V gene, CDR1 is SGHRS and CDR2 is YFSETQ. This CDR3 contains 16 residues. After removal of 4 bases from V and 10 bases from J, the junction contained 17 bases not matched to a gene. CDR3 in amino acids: CASSLTSGTRGWEQFF. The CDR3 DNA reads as TGCGCCAGCAGCCTAACAAGCGGGACCCGTGGGTGGGAGCAGTTCTTC.

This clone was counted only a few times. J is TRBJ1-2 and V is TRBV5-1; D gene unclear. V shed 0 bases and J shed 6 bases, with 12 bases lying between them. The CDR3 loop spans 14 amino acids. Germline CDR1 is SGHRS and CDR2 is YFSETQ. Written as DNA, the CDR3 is TGCGCCAGCAGCTTGGAGGCCGATAGCCATGGCTACACCTTC. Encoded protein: CASSLEADSHGYTF.

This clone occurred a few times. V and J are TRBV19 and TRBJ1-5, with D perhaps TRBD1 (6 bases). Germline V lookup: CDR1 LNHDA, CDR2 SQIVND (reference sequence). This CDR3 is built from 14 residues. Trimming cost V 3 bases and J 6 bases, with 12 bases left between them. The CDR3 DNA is TGTGCCAGTAGTATGGTGGGGGCAGCTCAGCCCCAGCATTTT. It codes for CASSMVGAAQPQHF.

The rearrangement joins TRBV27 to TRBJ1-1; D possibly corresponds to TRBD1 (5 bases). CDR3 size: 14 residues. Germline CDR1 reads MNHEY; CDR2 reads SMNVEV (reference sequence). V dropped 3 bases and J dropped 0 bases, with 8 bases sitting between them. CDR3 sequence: CASSLGRLNTEAFF. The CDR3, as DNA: TGTGCCAGCAGTTTGGGGCGGCTGAACACTGAAGCTTTCTTT.

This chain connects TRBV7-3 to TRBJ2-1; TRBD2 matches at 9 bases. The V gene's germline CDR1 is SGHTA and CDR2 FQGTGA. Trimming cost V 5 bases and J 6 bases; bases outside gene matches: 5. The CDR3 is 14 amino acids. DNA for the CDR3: TGTGCCAGCAGCCCGGGACTAGCTGGCAATGAGCAGTTCTTC. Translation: CASSPGLAGNEQFF.

CDR3 in amino acids: CASSLDSGADEQFF. For the CDR3, the DNA is TGTGCCAGCAGCTTAGATAGCGGGGCGGATGAGCAGTTCTTC. This sequence joins TRBV7-2 and TRBJ2-1; TRBD2 matches at 8 bases. The CDR3 is made up of 14 amino acids. Germline V gene lookup returns CDR1 SGHTA and CDR2 FQGNSA. The V segment lost 1 base and the J segment 8 bases; nucleotides outside the gene matches: 4. The full variable domain, completed using reference TRBV7-2 and TRBJ2-1, is GAGVSQSPSNKVTEKGKDVELRCDPISGHTALYWYRQSLGQGLEFLIYFQGNSAPDKSGLPSDRFSAERTGGSVSTLTIQRTQQEDSAVYLCASSLDSGADEQFFGPGTRLTVL.

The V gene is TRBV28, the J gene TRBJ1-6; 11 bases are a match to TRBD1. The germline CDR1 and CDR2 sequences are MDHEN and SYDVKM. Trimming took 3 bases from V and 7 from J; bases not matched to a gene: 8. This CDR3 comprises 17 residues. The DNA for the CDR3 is TGTGCCAGCAGTTTTGCCGGGACAGGGGGAATCAATTCACCCCTCCACTTT. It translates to CASSFAGTGGINSPLHF.

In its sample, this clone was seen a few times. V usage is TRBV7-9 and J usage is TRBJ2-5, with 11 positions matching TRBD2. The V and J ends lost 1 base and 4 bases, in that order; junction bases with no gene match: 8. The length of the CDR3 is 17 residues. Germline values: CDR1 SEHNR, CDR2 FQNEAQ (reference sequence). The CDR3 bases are TGTGCCAGCAGCTTAGACCCCGGAGGGACTAGCGGAGAGACCCAGTACTTC. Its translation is CASSLDPGGTSGETQYF.

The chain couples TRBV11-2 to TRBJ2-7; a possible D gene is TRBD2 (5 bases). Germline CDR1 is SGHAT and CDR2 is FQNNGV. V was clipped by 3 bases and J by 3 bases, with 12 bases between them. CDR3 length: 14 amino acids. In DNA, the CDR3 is TGTGCCAGCAGCTTCCGGGGAAACGGCTACGAGCAGTACTTC. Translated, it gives CASSFRGNGYEQYF.

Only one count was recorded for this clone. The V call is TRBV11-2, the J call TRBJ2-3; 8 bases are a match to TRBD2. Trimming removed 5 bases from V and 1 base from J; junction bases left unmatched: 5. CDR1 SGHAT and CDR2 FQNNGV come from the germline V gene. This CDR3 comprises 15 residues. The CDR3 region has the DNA TGTGCCAGCAGCATCAGCGGGGGAGGCACAGATACGCAGTATTTT. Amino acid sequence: CASSISGGGTDTQYF.

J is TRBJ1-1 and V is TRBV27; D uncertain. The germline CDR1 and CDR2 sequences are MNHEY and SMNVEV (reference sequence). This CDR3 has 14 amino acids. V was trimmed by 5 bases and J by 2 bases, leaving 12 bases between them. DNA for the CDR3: TGTGCCAGCAGTCCCCTCCGGGGAAACACTGAAGCTTTCTTT. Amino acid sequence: CASSPLRGNTEAFF.

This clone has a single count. The CDR3 spells CASSQPRHQPQHF. In nucleotides, the CDR3 is TGCGCCAGCAGTCAACCTCGACATCAGCCCCAGCATTTT. This chain joins TRBV23-1 and TRBJ1-5; D is unclear. TRBV23-1 falls under the ORF class, with uncertain function. Trimming left V 2 bases short and J 5 bases short, with 7 bases between. This CDR3 spans 13 amino acids.

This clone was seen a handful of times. CDR3 loop: CASSISRDTGQHF. The DNA of the CDR3 is TGTGCCAGTAGTATCAGCCGGGACACGGGCCAGCATTTT. The chain recombines TRBV19 with TRBJ1-5; D may be TRBD1 (6 bases). The ends were cut back, 3 bases at V and 12 bases at J, with 15 bases in the middle. Germline-derived CDR1 and CDR2 are LNHDA and SQIVND (reference sequence). The CDR3 runs 13 residues.

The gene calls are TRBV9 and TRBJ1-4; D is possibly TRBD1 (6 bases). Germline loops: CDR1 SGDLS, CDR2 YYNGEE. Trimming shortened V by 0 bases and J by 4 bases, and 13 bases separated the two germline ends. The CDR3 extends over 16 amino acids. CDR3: CASSVGEAGVNEKLFF. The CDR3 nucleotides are TGTGCCAGCAGCGTAGGGGAGGCAGGGGTTAATGAAAAACTGTTTTTT.

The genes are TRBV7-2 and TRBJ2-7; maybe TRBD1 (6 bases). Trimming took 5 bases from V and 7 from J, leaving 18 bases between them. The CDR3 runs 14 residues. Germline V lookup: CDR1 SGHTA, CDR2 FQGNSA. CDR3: CASSPHRVPGEQYF. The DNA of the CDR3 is TGTGCCAGCAGCCCCCACAGGGTTCCTGGAGAGCAGTACTTC.

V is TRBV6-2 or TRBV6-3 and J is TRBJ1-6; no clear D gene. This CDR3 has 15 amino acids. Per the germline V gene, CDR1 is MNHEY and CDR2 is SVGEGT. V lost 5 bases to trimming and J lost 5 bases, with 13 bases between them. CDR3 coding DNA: TGTGCCAGCAGTCTATACCGGGCCGATAATTCACCCCTCCACTTT. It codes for CASSLYRADNSPLHF.

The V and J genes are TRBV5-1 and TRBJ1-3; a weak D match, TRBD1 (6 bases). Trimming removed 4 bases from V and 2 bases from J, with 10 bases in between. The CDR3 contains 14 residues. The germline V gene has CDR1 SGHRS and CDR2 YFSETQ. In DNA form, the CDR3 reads TGCGCCAGCAGCGTAACAGGGACTGGAAACACCATATATTTT. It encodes CASSVTGTGNTIYF.

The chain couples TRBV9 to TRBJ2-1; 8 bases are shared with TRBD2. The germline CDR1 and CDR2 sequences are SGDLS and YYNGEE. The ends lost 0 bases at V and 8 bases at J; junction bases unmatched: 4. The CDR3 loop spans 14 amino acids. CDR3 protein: CASSVEAGVDEQFF. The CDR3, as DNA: TGTGCCAGCAGCGTAGAAGCGGGAGTTGATGAGCAGTTCTTC.

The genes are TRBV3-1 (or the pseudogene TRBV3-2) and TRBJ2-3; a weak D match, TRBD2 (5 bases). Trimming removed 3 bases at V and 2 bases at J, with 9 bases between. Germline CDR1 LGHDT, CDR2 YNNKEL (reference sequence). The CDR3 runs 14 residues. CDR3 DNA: TGTGCCAGCAGCCATGGACTTTCCACAGATACGCAGTATTTT. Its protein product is CASSHGLSTDTQYF.